This is a list of T cell receptor beta chains from one sample in a study of human T cells and chemical hapten exposure. One entry per CDR3 protein, called by TCRdb with MiXCR from the RACE reads. The table shows under 110,000 distinct CDR3 sequences, with roughly 12% occurring only once. The source was whole blood, collected in connection with sensitization to the hapten diphenylcyclopropenone (DPC). These receptors all stem from a woman aged 50 to 60 with alopecia areata. Some clones in this sample may be carry-over from other donors' samples. The CDR3 runs from the conserved cysteine through the conserved F or W. D genes are given only for firm matches. Clone size appears in some rows only: once, few, many, or a class for an expanded clone.

j_call v_call cdr3_length clone_size d_call cdr3_nt cdr3_aa
TRBJ2-3 TRBV4-3 12 - - TGCGCCAGCAGCCAAGCCCCGAATACGCAGTATTTT CASSQAPNTQYF
TRBJ2-2 TRBV5-4 18 few TRBD2 TGTGCCAGCAGCTTGGATCTAGCGGGACCCCCGAACACCGGGGAGCTGTTTTTT CASSLDLAGPPNTGELFF
TRBJ1-2 TRBV18 15 - TRBD1 TGTGCCAGCTCACTTCTTGACAGGGCCCGCTATGGCTACACCTTC CASSLLDRARYGYTF
TRBJ2-1 TRBV7-9 10 few - TGTGCCGTGTCCGGGGATGAGCAGTTCTTC CAVSGDEQFF
TRBJ2-1 TRBV12-3/TRBV12-4 16 - TRBD2 TGTGCCAGCAGCGGACTAGTTCGATCACACAACAATGAGCAGTTCTTC CASSGLVRSHNNEQFF
TRBJ2-7 TRBV12-3/TRBV12-4 13 - - TGTGCCAGCAGTTTAGCGGAGGGCTACGAGCAGTACTTC CASSLAEGYEQYF
TRBJ2-1 TRBV19 14 few - TGTGCCAGTAAATTGCAGGACCACTACAATGAGCAGTTCTTC CASKLQDHYNEQFF
TRBJ2-3 TRBV4-3 15 many - TGCGCCAGCAGCCAAGCGGGACGGATCACAGATACGCAGTATTTT CASSQAGRITDTQYF
TRBJ1-1 TRBV14 17 - - TGTGCCAGCAGCCAAGAAGCATCAAGGGGCCCGCGGACTGAAGCTTTCTTT CASSQEASRGPRTEAFF
TRBJ2-5 TRBV2 15 - - TGTGCCAGCAACCGCGTGGGAGGAAGACAGGAGACCCAGTACTTC CASNRVGGRQETQYF
TRBJ2-7 TRBV28 14 - - TGTGCCAGCAGTTTACGACTGATCGTAGACGAGCAGTACTTC CASSLRLIVDEQYF
TRBJ2-1 TRBV3-1 17 many - TGTGCCAGCAGCCAAGAAGGAGGGGCCCTATCCTACAATGAGCAGTTCTTC CASSQEGGALSYNEQFF
TRBJ2-3 TRBV19 15 few - TGTGCCAGTAGCCCTGGGGTCCTGGACACAGATACGCAGTATTTT CASSPGVLDTDTQYF
TRBJ1-5 TRBV18 16 - TRBD1 TGTGCCAGCTCACCGGACTACAGGGGCGGCAATCAGCCCCAGCATTTT CASSPDYRGGNQPQHF
TRBJ2-2 TRBV3-1 15 many - TGTGCCAGCAGCCAAGGGGATAGCTACACCGGGGAGCTGTTTTTT CASSQGDSYTGELFF
TRBJ1-4 TRBV6-2/TRBV6-3 13 - - TGTGCCAGCAGTCCGGTTCGCAATGAAAAACTGTTTTTT CASSPVRNEKLFF
TRBJ1-6 TRBV20-1 16 few - TGCAGTGCTAGAGATCGCAGGAGCTCCTATAATTCACCCCTCCACTTT CSARDRRSSYNSPLHF
TRBJ1-2 TRBV12-3/TRBV12-4 10 - - TGTGCCAGCAGTTTGCATGGCTACACCTTC CASSLHGYTF
TRBJ1-2 TRBV7-2 13 few - TGTGCCAGCACTTCGAGGGGTGGCTATGGCTACACCTTC CASTSRGGYGYTF
TRBJ2-6 TRBV18 19 - TRBD1 TGTGCCAGCTCACCGCTGACAGGGGCGAGAACCTCTGGGGCCAACGTCCTGACTTTC CASSPLTGARTSGANVLTF
TRBJ2-7 TRBV5-1 15 - - TGCGCCAGCAGCTTTGAATCAAGGGGATCCTACGAGCAGTACTTC CASSFESRGSYEQYF
TRBJ2-1 TRBV5-1 15 few TRBD1 TGCGCCAGCAGCTTGGCCAGGGGGCCGTACAATGAGCAGTTCTTC CASSLARGPYNEQFF
TRBJ1-1 TRBV4-1 16 few - TGCGCCAGCAGCCGTTTGCGGACCCACTCGAGGACGGAAGCTTTCTTT CASSRLRTHSRTEAFF
TRBJ1-1 TRBV4-1 15 - - TGCGCCAGCAGCCAAGCCTTCGGCAGCTACACTGAAGCTTTCTTT CASSQAFGSYTEAFF
TRBJ2-3 TRBV29-1 14 - - TGCAGCGTTTTAAGGGGAGGCTGCACAGATACGCAGTATTTT CSVLRGGCTDTQYF
TRBJ2-1 TRBV18 15 - - TGTGCCAGCTCACCTCGCCTGGGGGACTACAATGAGCAGTTCTTC CASSPRLGDYNEQFF
TRBJ2-5 TRBV10-2 18 many TRBD2 TGCGCCAGCAGCGACACGCCCGGGACTAGCGGGAGGGCAGAGACCCAGTACTTC CASSDTPGTSGRAETQYF
TRBJ2-7 TRBV20-1 13 - TRBD1 TGCAGTGCTAAGACAGGGGGCCCCTACGAGCAGTACTTC CSAKTGGPYEQYF
TRBJ2-5 TRBV6-1 16 - - TGTGCCAGCAGCGCAAGAGGTGGAGGGGTTAAAGAGACCCAGTACTTC CASSARGGGVKETQYF
TRBJ2-7 TRBV28 13 many TRBD1 TGTGCCAGCCAATCTTCAGGGGGCGACGAGCAGTACTTC CASQSSGGDEQYF
TRBJ2-1 TRBV7-9 15 - - TGTGCCAGCAGCTTAGTCCGGGTAAACTTCGATGAGCAGTTCTTC CASSLVRVNFDEQFF
TRBJ1-1 TRBV27 14 - - TGTGCCAGCAGTTTATACCAGGCCCGCGGTAGGGCTTTCTTT CASSLYQARGRAFF
TRBJ1-5 TRBV5-5 15 many - TGTGCCAGCAGCCCACAGGGTTGGGGCAATCAGCCCCAGCATTTT CASSPQGWGNQPQHF
TRBJ2-7 TRBV4-1 18 - TRBD1 TGCGCCAGCAGCCAACACTCGTTACCGGGACAGAGCACCTACGAGCAGTACTTC CASSQHSLPGQSTYEQYF
TRBJ2-7 TRBV7-2 15 few - TGTGCCAGCAGCTCGACCCCCGGGACTTCCGGCGAGCAGTACTTC CASSSTPGTSGEQYF
TRBJ1-3 TRBV7-9 12 many - TGTGCCAGCAGGGGCGGAGGAAACACCATATATTTT CASRGGGNTIYF
TRBJ2-7 TRBV6-6 13 many TRBD1 TGTGCCAGCAGCCCGAGACAGGGCTACGAGCAGTACTTC CASSPRQGYEQYF
TRBJ1-3 TRBV5-6 15 once - TGTGCCAGCAGCTTGGCCTGGACCTCTGGAAACACCATATATTTT CASSLAWTSGNTIYF
TRBJ2-5 TRBV5-1 13 few - TGCGCCAGCAGCTTGGCCAGCCGGGAGACCCAGTACTTC CASSLASRETQYF
TRBJ1-4 TRBV11-2 15 few - TGTGCCAGCAGCTTAGAAGGGGCACCTTATGAAAAACTGTTTTTT CASSLEGAPYEKLFF
TRBJ1-1 TRBV7-2 13 - - TGTGCCAGTCGGGACACTAGAAACACTGAAGCTTTCTTT CASRDTRNTEAFF
TRBJ2-7 TRBV14 15 - - TGTGCCAGCAGCCAAGTTTGGGACGGATCCTACGAGCAGTACTTC CASSQVWDGSYEQYF
TRBJ1-3 TRBV29-1 13 many - TGCAGCGTTGAAGAGGAATTGGCCAGTCCTTTCAATTTT CSVEEELASPFNF
TRBJ2-1 TRBV21-1 20 - - TGTGCCAGCAGCAAACCAAGCGGTAACCAAAATGATAGCTCCTACAATGAGCAGTTCTTC CASSKPSGNQNDSSYNEQFF
TRBJ2-1 TRBV7-6 15 - TRBD1 TGTGCCAGCAGTCCCAGGGGGACGATATACAATGAGCAGTTCTTC CASSPRGTIYNEQFF
TRBJ1-2 TRBV20-1 17 - - TGCAGTGCTAGGAGTTCAGGCTGGACTATGACTAACTATGGCTACACCTTC CSARSSGWTMTNYGYTF